This T cell receptor (beta chain) was recovered during a study of cytomegalovirus exposure and HLA in healthy donors. V was cut by 2 bases and J by 8 bases, with 10 bases left in between. Germline CDR1 is SGHVS and CDR2 is FNYEAQ. This CDR3 is 13 amino acids long. Both 60 Vbeta primers and 13 Jbeta primers went into the PCR. Libraries were prepared by immunoSEQ multiplex PCR; TCRdb keeps only in-frame clonotypes and omits some of them. Of about 110,000 clones in the sample, 15% to 17% are singletons; the top ten hold under 2.5%. This chain uses TRBV7-6 with TRBJ2-1; D is undetermined. This sequence was found in a woman under 30 in good health and CMV-seronegative. Sequenced sample: PBMCs. CDR3 in DNA: TGTGCCAGCAGCTTAACTTTGGTGGATGAGCAGTTCTTC. Translating it yields CASSLTLVDEQFF.